These 3 T cell receptor beta chains originate from one sample sequenced in a study of CD8 T cells in Susac syndrome. The RNA input was about 0.5 to 1 ug, and it was reverse transcribed with random hexamers. TCRdb analysed the immunoSEQ multiplex PCR reads with MiXCR anew, one entry per CDR3 protein. The sample contains around 130,000 distinct CDR3 sequences, 90% to 95% of which appear only once. The sequenced sample was CD4+ T cells from PBMCs. The receptors stem from a human donor in good health.

This chain joins TRBV2 and TRBJ2-2, with TRBD1 identical over 7 bases. The CDR3 loop spans 15 amino acids. The V and J ends lost 4 bases and 5 bases, in that order; junction bases with no gene match: 7. The germline CDR1 and CDR2 sequences are SNHLY and FYNNEI. CDR3 in DNA: TGTGCCAGCAGTGTTTCAGACAGGGATACCGGGGAGCTGTTTTTT. It specifies CASSVSDRDTGELFF.

The chain uses TRBV6-6 and TRBJ2-5, with D perhaps TRBD2 (6 bases). The V gene's germline CDR1 is MNHNY and CDR2 SVGAGI (reference sequence). This CDR3 has 16 residues. V gave up 0 bases and J gave up 4 bases, with 15 bases separating them. The CDR3 coding sequence is TGTGCCAGCAGTTACTCCGAAGTCGGGAGATCAGAGACCCAGTACTTC. It specifies CASSYSEVGRSETQYF.

The CDR3 DNA is TGTGCCAGCAGCCGGGGGTGGGGCGGATCGAACACCGGGGAGCTGTTTTTT. This sequence encodes CASSRGWGGSNTGELFF. The V and J genes are TRBV3-1 and TRBJ2-2; D possibly matches TRBD1 or TRBD2 (5 bases each). With 4 bases removed from V and 0 bases from J, the gap between germline ends came to 15 bases. CDR3 length equals 17 residues. The V gene's germline CDR1 is LGHDT and CDR2 YNNKEL (reference sequence).